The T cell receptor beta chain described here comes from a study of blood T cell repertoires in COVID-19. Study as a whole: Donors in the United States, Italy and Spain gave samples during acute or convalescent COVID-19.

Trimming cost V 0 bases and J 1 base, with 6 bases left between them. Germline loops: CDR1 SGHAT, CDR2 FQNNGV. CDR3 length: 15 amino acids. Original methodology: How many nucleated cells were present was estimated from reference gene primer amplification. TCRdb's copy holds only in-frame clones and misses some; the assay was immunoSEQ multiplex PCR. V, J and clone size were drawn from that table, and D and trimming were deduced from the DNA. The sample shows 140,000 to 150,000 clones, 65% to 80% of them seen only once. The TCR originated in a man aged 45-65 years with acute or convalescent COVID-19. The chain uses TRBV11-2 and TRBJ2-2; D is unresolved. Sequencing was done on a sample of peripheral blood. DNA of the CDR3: TGTGCCAGCAGCTTAGACCCGGTGAACACCGGGGAGCTGTTTTTT. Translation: CASSLDPVNTGELFF.